This T cell receptor beta chain originates from a study of blood T cell repertoires in COVID-19. Study as a whole: Samples of COVID-19 (acute and convalescent) were obtained from the United States, Italy and Spain.

This clone has a single count. Per the original methods: Reference gene primer amplification gave nucleated cell count estimates. Generated by immunoSEQ multiplex PCR, the TCRdb table keeps only in-frame clones and is missing some. V and J calls and clone size are given by that table; D and trimming were obtained from the DNA. The table includes 150,000 to 200,000 clones, around 83% detected once. The length of the CDR3 is 13 residues. Trimming cost V 6 bases and J 6 bases; bases outside gene matches: 6. The V and J genes are TRBV12-3 or TRBV12-4 and TRBJ1-2; TRBD1 matches 8 bases. Sequencing used peripheral blood. The sequence was collected from an older man who had recovered from COVID-19. In DNA, the CDR3 is TGTGCCAGCAGGGAACAGGGGGACGATGGCTACACCTTC. Protein: CASREQGDDGYTF.